The 20 T cell receptor beta chains below were found in one sample sequenced in a study of a mutant IDH1 vaccine in newly diagnosed glioma. These TCRs are of unknown antigen specificity. Time point given: week 23, last vaccination. The content of each vaccine dose was 300 ug of mutant IDH1 20-mer peptide, and topical imiquimod accompanied it. Libraries were prepared by immunoSEQ multiplex PCR; TCRdb keeps only in-frame clonotypes and omits some of them. The sample holds about 56,000 clones, about 87% seen once. The sample was PBMCs, taken from a glioma patient whose treatment included an IDH1 peptide vaccine. These TCRs come from a middle-aged man with glioma.

J is TRBJ2-7 and V is TRBV10-3; 10 positions match TRBD2. CDR3 size: 14 residues. J gave up 7 bases and V 4 bases, and 7 bases lay outside the gene matches. Germline V lookup: CDR1 ENHRY, CDR2 SYGVKD. The CDR3 DNA sequence: TGTGCCATCAGTGGGCTAGCGGGAGAAGGAGAGCAGTACTTC. It codes for CAISGLAGEGEQYF.

The V and J genes are TRBV9 and TRBJ2-7; 10 bases agree with TRBD1. The CDR3 extends over 16 amino acids. Unmatched junction bases numbered 10, after V lost 5 bases and J lost 2 bases. Germline CDR1 is SGDLS and CDR2 is YYNGEE. The CDR3 is CASSRNGQGETYEQYF. As DNA, the CDR3 is TGTGCCAGCAGTCGTAATGGACAGGGGGAAACCTACGAGCAGTACTTC.

The chain is built from TRBV5-5 and TRBJ2-5; 10 bases map to TRBD2. Germline V lookup: CDR1 SGHKS, CDR2 YYEKEE (reference sequence). Trimming removed 2 bases from V and 1 base from J; junction bases left unmatched: 8. The CDR3 consists of 17 residues. DNA for the CDR3: TGTGCCAGCAGCTTCCGTCTACTAGCGGGGATCCAAGAGACCCAGTACTTC. Translated, it gives CASSFRLLAGIQETQYF.

V and J are TRBV6-5 and TRBJ2-5, with 7 bases fitting TRBD2. The CDR3 sequence is 14 residues long. With V trimmed by 5 bases and J by 5 bases, 8 bases remained unmatched. CDR1 MNHEY and CDR2 SVGAGI come from the germline V gene. The CDR3 bases are TGTGCCAGCAGTCAGGCTAGCGGCCCGGAGACCCAGTACTTC. This gives the protein CASSQASGPETQYF.

This chain joins TRBV7-6 and TRBJ1-1; 7 nucleotides agree with TRBD1. This CDR3 comprises 15 residues. Trimming at V came to 5 bases and at J to 2 bases, leaving 8 bases not matched to a gene. The germline V gene has CDR1 SGHVS and CDR2 FNYEAQ. CDR3 DNA: TGTGCCAGCAGCCCATCGACAGGGACCAACACTGAAGCTTTCTTT. As protein: CASSPSTGTNTEAFF.

CDR3 loop: CASSQAPEGEAFF. CDR3 bases: TGCGCCAGCAGCCAAGCCCCCGAGGGGGAAGCTTTCTTT. The chain couples TRBV4-1 to TRBJ1-1; perhaps TRBD1 as D (5 bases). V lost 1 base, J lost 8 bases, and 11 bases lay in between. The CDR3 contains 13 residues. Per the germline V gene, CDR1 is MGHRA and CDR2 is YSYEKL.

The rearrangement links TRBV27 to TRBJ2-3; D may be TRBD1 (5 bases). The V and J ends lost 3 bases and 6 bases respectively, with 10 bases between them. Germline loops: CDR1 MNHEY, CDR2 SMNVEV (reference sequence). CDR3 size: 13 residues. The chain's CDR3 is CASSFLPGDTQYF. CDR3 DNA: TGTGCCAGCAGTTTCCTCCCAGGGGATACGCAGTATTTT.

The chain couples TRBV28 to TRBJ2-5; D might be TRBD1 (6 bases). The CDR3 totals 14 residues. Trimming removed 7 bases at V and 2 bases at J, with 14 bases between. Germline V gene sequence: CDR1 MDHEN, CDR2 SYDVKM. The CDR3 DNA reads as TGTGCCAGCACCCAAGACAGGCCACAAGAGACCCAGTACTTC. Its protein product is CASTQDRPQETQYF.

This chain joins TRBV18 and TRBJ1-1; 7 nucleotides agree with TRBD1. The CDR3 extends over 15 amino acids. The germline V gene has CDR1 KGHSH and CDR2 LQKENI. The J segment lost 1 base and the V segment lost 2 bases, leaving 4 bases of the junction unmatched. This CDR3 reads CASSPRQGRNTEAFF. CDR3 nucleotides: TGTGCCAGCTCACCAAGACAGGGACGGAACACTGAAGCTTTCTTT.

CDR3 coding DNA: TGTGCCAGTGCATGGGGGCGGGAGTCTTACGAGCAGTACTTC. Translating it yields CASAWGRESYEQYF. The rearrangement uses TRBV27 and TRBJ2-7; TRBD2 might be the D (7 bases). Trimming pared 9 bases from V and 4 bases from J, leaving 19 bases between. The CDR3 has 14 residues. Germline-derived CDR1 and CDR2 are MNHEY and SMNVEV (reference sequence).

The rearrangement joins TRBV4-3 to TRBJ2-1; possibly TRBD1 for D (5 bases). Germline lookup yields CDR1 LGHNA and CDR2 YSLEER. The CDR3 runs 15 residues. Trimming stripped 0 bases from V and 5 bases from J, with 11 bases between. The CDR3 spells CASSQDFRANNEQFF. CDR3 DNA sequence: TGCGCCAGCAGCCAAGATTTCAGGGCGAACAATGAGCAGTTCTTC.

This clone was recorded only once. The genes are TRBV6-4 and TRBJ1-1, with a weak D call TRBD1 (6 bases). Per the germline V gene, CDR1 is MRHNA and CDR2 is SNTAGT. V dropped 6 bases and J dropped 12 bases, with 14 bases sitting between them. The CDR3 loop spans 11 amino acids. The CDR3 sequence is CASRGGGGSFF. The CDR3 DNA sequence: TGTGCCAGCAGGGGGGGCGGCGGGTCTTTCTTT.

The chain recombines TRBV28 with TRBJ1-5; a possible D gene is TRBD1 (6 bases). Trimming took 5 bases from V and 2 from J, leaving 16 bases between them. Germline lookup yields CDR1 MDHEN and CDR2 SYDVKM. The CDR3 totals 16 residues. Here the CDR3 reads CASSDGPGVGNQPQHF. CDR3 DNA sequence: TGTGCCAGCAGTGATGGTCCAGGGGTAGGCAATCAGCCCCAGCATTTT.

This sequence joins TRBV27 and TRBJ1-4; D perhaps matches TRBD1 (6 bases). The CDR3 runs 14 residues. The germline V and J ends were trimmed by 2 bases and 7 bases, with 11 bases remaining between them. Germline CDR1 MNHEY, CDR2 SMNVEV (reference sequence). CDR3: CASSLTGAGEKLFF. Written as DNA, the CDR3 is TGTGCCAGCAGTTTAACGGGGGCGGGTGAAAAACTGTTTTTT.

This chain uses TRBV4-1 with TRBJ2-6; TRBD1 matches 11 bases. The germline V gene has CDR1 MGHRA and CDR2 YSYEKL. The CDR3 is made up of 16 amino acids. The J segment lost 2 bases and the V segment lost 4 bases, leaving 1 base of the junction unmatched. CDR3 sequence (DNA): TGCGCCAGCAGCCGGGGACAGGGGGCTGGGGCCAACGTCCTGACTTTC. Its protein is CASSRGQGAGANVLTF.

This chain joins TRBV7-2 and TRBJ2-1, with 13 nucleotides matching TRBD2. From germline, CDR1 is SGHTA and CDR2 FQGNSA. The CDR3 is made up of 18 amino acids. Losses at the gene ends were 5 bases for V and 1 base for J; bases not matched to a gene: 8. CDR3: CASSRTSGGSYSYNEQFF. In DNA form, the CDR3 reads TGTGCCAGCAGCCGGACTAGCGGGGGATCGTATTCCTACAATGAGCAGTTCTTC.

This clone qualifies as medium-sized (0.01 to 0.1%). V is TRBV14 and J is TRBJ1-4; unclear D gene. The germline V gene encodes CDR1 SGHDN and CDR2 FVKESK. Trimming cost V 4 bases and J 8 bases, with 17 bases left between them. The CDR3 spans 15 residues. In DNA form, the CDR3 reads TGTGCCAGCAGCCTCTTACGATCGGTGGGGGAAAAACTGTTTTTT. It translates to CASSLLRSVGEKLFF.

This clone was picked up one time. This rearrangement joins TRBV10-3 to TRBJ1-3; D possibly corresponds to TRBD1 (5 bases). CDR3 length: 13 residues. Between the trimmed V and J ends, which lost 6 bases and 7 bases, there was a span of 13 bases. Germline CDR1 is ENHRY and CDR2 is SYGVKD. CDR3 nucleotide sequence: TGTGCCATCAGCCTGGGGGAGGGGAACACCATATATTTT. Translating gives CAISLGEGNTIYF.

The chain couples TRBV25-1 to TRBJ1-5; D not certain. From germline, CDR1 is MGHDK and CDR2 SYGVNS. CDR3 length: 13 amino acids. V was cut by 7 bases and J by 9 bases, with 16 bases left in between. CDR3 sequence: CASTGGEGLPQHF. The CDR3 DNA is TGTGCCAGCACGGGCGGAGAAGGTCTGCCCCAGCATTTT.

This clone has only a few counts. The chain is built from TRBV7-2 and TRBJ1-3; D is undetermined. Trimming cost V 7 bases and J 4 bases, with 14 bases left between them. Per the germline V gene, CDR1 is SGHTA and CDR2 is FQGNSA. CDR3 length: 14 residues. CDR3 residues: CASTHNGWGNTIYF. CDR3 sequence (DNA): TGTGCCAGCACCCACAACGGGTGGGGAAACACCATATATTTT.